This entry describes one T cell receptor beta chain. This entry belongs to a study of blood T cells in healthy people across ages. This CDR3 region has 12 residues. V lost 7 bases, J lost 4 bases, and 13 bases lay in between. CDR1 is SQVTM and CDR2 is ANQGSEA in the germline V gene. Next came a second PCR, run for about 6 to 12 cycles, which used a sample-barcoded 5' primer along with a J-beta primer mix. TCRdb fed the 5' RACE reads into MiXCR, producing one record per CDR3 protein. The data show over 1,200,000 distinct CDR3 sequences, with roughly 59% seen just once and about 6.7% held by the top ten.

This clonotype originated in a man younger than 35 in good health. The chain employs TRBV29-1 and TRBJ1-1; a weak D match, TRBD1 (5 bases). The specimen was blood. The CDR3 DNA reads as TGCAGCGCCGTGGGGGATAGCACTGAAGCTTTCTTT. It specifies CSAVGDSTEAFF.